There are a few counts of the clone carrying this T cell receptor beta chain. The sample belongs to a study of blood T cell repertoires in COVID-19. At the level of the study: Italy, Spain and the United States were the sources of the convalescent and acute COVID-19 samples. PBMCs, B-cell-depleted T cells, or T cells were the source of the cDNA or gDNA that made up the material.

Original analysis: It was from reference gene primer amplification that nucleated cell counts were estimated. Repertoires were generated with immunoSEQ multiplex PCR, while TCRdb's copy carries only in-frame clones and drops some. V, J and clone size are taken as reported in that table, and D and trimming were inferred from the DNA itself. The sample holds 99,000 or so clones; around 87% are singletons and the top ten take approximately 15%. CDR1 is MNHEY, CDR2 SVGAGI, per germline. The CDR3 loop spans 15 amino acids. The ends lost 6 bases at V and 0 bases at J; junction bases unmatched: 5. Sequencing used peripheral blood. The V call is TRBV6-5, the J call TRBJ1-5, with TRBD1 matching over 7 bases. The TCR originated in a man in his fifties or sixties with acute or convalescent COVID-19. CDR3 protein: CASSIRDSSNQPQHF. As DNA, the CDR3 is TGTGCCAGCAGCATCCGGGACAGTAGCAATCAGCCCCAGCATTTT.